A single sample is the source of the 21 T cell receptor beta chains below, sequenced in a study of response to subunit inactivated influenza vaccine. TCRdb analysed the RT-PCR reads with MiXCR anew, one entry per CDR3 protein. The sample includes roughly 670,000 distinct CDR3 sequences, about 15% seen only once; the top ten take 6.5% to 8%. Sequenced material: PBMCs from blood, taken around 14 days before vaccination. The origin of the receptors is a man in his fifties who received an inactivated influenza vaccine.

In its sample, this clonotype was seen once. The chain joins TRBV10-3 to TRBJ2-1; no firm D call. Trimming took 4 bases from V and 0 from J, leaving 10 bases between them. CDR3 size: 15 residues. The germline V gene has CDR1 ENHRY and CDR2 SYGVKD. The CDR3: CAISAAESSYNEQFF. In DNA, the CDR3 is TGTGCCATCAGTGCGGCAGAAAGCTCCTACAATGAGCAGTTCTTC.

The rearrangement links TRBV12-3 or TRBV12-4 to TRBJ2-7; 8 nucleotides agree with TRBD1. V was pared by 4 bases and J by 4 bases, with 12 bases of the junction left unmatched. The CDR3 length is 16 residues. The CDR3 is CASSSRDRRYWYEQYF. CDR3 sequence (DNA): TGTGCCAGCAGTTCCCGGGACAGGCGATATTGGTACGAGCAGTACTTC.

This clonotype was detected ten times or more. The chain has TRBV7-9 and TRBJ1-1; D possibly corresponds to TRBD1 (6 bases). The V end was cut by 5 bases, the J end by 1 base, with 8 bases between. The V gene's germline CDR1 is SEHNR and CDR2 FQNEAQ (reference sequence). This CDR3 has 13 amino acids. CDR3 residues: CASSRTENTEAFF. CDR3 DNA sequence: TGTGCCAGCAGCCGGACAGAGAACACTGAAGCTTTCTTT.

The chain links TRBV6-4 to TRBJ2-1; D possibly corresponds to TRBD1 (6 bases). The CDR3 loop spans 15 amino acids. CDR1 is MRHNA and CDR2 is SNTAGT in the germline V gene. Trimming took off 6 bases at V and 0 bases at J, with 12 bases between the two ends. In DNA, the CDR3 is TGTGCCAGCAGCCCAGGGGCCCACTCCTACAATGAGCAGTTCTTC. This sequence encodes CASSPGAHSYNEQFF.

This chain connects TRBV5-1 to TRBJ1-1; weak D call: TRBD1 (5 bases). The germline V and J ends were trimmed by 3 bases and 5 bases, with 14 bases remaining between them. This CDR3 has 14 amino acids. Germline values: CDR1 SGHRS, CDR2 YFSETQ. DNA of the CDR3: TGCGCCAGCAGCTGGGGGACGGAGGGTACTGAAGCTTTCTTT. As protein: CASSWGTEGTEAFF.

This clonotype was seen a few times. The J gene is TRBJ2-3, the V gene TRBV12-3 or TRBV12-4; 7 bases line up with TRBD2. This CDR3 spans 17 amino acids. V shed 4 bases and J 0 bases; nucleotides not matched to a gene: 10. The CDR3 DNA follows: TGTGCCAGCAGTTATCCCGGCCCGGGGGGAAGCACAGATACGCAGTATTTT. Translated: CASSYPGPGGSTDTQYF.

This clonotype was detected a few times. This sequence joins TRBV9 and TRBJ1-1, with 10 bases lining up with TRBD1. CDR3 size: 15 residues. The V and J ends lost 3 bases and 4 bases, in that order; junction bases with no gene match: 6. CDR1 is SGDLS and CDR2 is YYNGEE in the germline V gene. CDR3 residues: CASSGGGQGSTEAFF. The CDR3 coding sequence is TGTGCCAGCAGCGGAGGGGGACAGGGGAGCACTGAAGCTTTCTTT.

The chain links TRBV6-1 to TRBJ1-6, with a tentative D call TRBD1 (5 bases). Trimming pared 6 bases from V and 9 bases from J, leaving 21 bases between. This CDR3 spans 16 amino acids. The germline CDR1 and CDR2 sequences are MNHNS and SASEGT. The DNA for the CDR3 is TGTGCCAGCAGCGACCGGCGGGGGACCCTTAGTTCACCCCTCCACTTT. It yields the protein CASSDRRGTLSSPLHF.

The chain recombines TRBV5-4 with TRBJ1-1, with D perhaps TRBD1 (5 bases). The CDR3 covers 12 residues. In germline, CDR1 is SGHNT, CDR2 YYREEE (reference sequence). Between the trimmed V and J ends, which lost 7 bases and 5 bases, there was a span of 12 bases. The DNA for the CDR3 is TGTGCCAGCGGTACTCCAGGGACTGAAGCTTTCTTT. Its translation is CASGTPGTEAFF.

This clonotype was found many times. This chain links TRBV11-2 with TRBJ2-5; weak D call: TRBD2 (6 bases). The germline V gene encodes CDR1 SGHAT and CDR2 FQNNGV. This CDR3 comprises 14 residues. The germline V and J ends were trimmed by 0 bases and 7 bases, with 12 bases remaining between them. The CDR3 nucleotides are TGTGCCAGCAGCTTAGACAACGGAGGGAGGACCCAGTACTTC. Translation gives CASSLDNGGRTQYF.

The V and J genes are TRBV2 and TRBJ2-3; D is perhaps TRBD2 (6 bases). From germline, CDR1 is SNHLY and CDR2 FYNNEI. The CDR3 totals 15 residues. V lost 4 bases to trimming and J lost 3 bases, with 14 bases between them. The CDR3 region has the DNA TGTGCCAGCAGTGGGCACGGGAGTGGAACAGATACGCAGTATTTT. This sequence encodes CASSGHGSGTDTQYF.

V usage is TRBV20-1 and J usage is TRBJ2-3, with 9 bases identical to TRBD1. The ends lost 1 base at V and 4 bases at J; junction bases unmatched: 9. Per germline, CDR1 DFQATT and CDR2 SNEGSKA (reference sequence). The CDR3 loop spans 16 amino acids. CDR3 loop: CSARGLYRGRSDTQYF. In DNA, the CDR3 is TGCAGTGCTAGAGGACTCTACAGGGGGCGATCAGATACGCAGTATTTT.

V and J are TRBV12-3 or TRBV12-4 and TRBJ2-5; TRBD1 matches 7 bases. The CDR3 extends over 13 amino acids. With 7 bases clipped from V and 3 bases from J, the junction kept 5 bases outside the gene matches. Written as DNA, the CDR3 is TGTGCCAGCATACGACAGGGCAAAGAGACCCAGTACTTC. Its protein product is CASIRQGKETQYF.

This chain joins TRBV24-1 and TRBJ2-5, with 7 positions matching TRBD1. After removal of 3 bases from V and 2 bases from J, the junction contained 2 bases not matched to a gene. This CDR3 region has 14 residues. In germline, CDR1 is KGHDR, CDR2 SFDVKD. CDR3 DNA sequence: TGTGCCACCAGTGATGCGGACAGGCAAGAGACCCAGTACTTC. This encodes CATSDADRQETQYF.

This clonotype has only a few counts. The V call is TRBV14, the J call TRBJ2-7; 10 bases fit TRBD1. Looked up from germline, CDR1 is SGHDN and CDR2 is FVKESK. The CDR3 has 15 amino acids. Trimming cost V 4 bases and J 3 bases; bases outside gene matches: 6. CDR3 sequence (DNA): TGTGCCAGCAGCCCCAGACAGGGGGCTTTCTACGAGCAGTACTTC. It is translated as CASSPRQGAFYEQYF.

The V call is TRBV29-1, the J call TRBJ1-2; TRBD1 matches 8 bases. Losses at the gene ends were 4 bases for V and 1 base for J; bases not matched to a gene: 5. CDR1 is SQVTM, CDR2 ANQGSEA, per germline. There are 14 residues in the CDR3. The CDR3 spells CSVGPTGDNYGYTF. The CDR3 region has the DNA TGCAGCGTTGGTCCGACAGGGGATAACTATGGCTACACCTTC.

This clonotype has a count of ten or more. V gene TRBV20-1 combines with J gene TRBJ2-1; no definite D call. Between the trimmed V and J ends, which lost 3 bases and 5 bases, there was a span of 2 bases. The CDR3 has 10 residues. Germline V lookup: CDR1 DFQATT, CDR2 SNEGSKA (reference sequence). DNA for the CDR3: TGCAGTGCTAGTAACAATGAGCAGTTCTTC. Translated, it gives CSASNNEQFF.

In its sample, this clonotype was seen many times. DNA for the CDR3: TGTGCCAGCAGCACCATGACAGGGAATGAAAAACTGTTTTTT. Amino acid sequence: CASSTMTGNEKLFF. The chain recombines TRBV28 with TRBJ1-4; 7 bases align to TRBD1. The J segment lost 5 bases and the V segment lost 6 bases, leaving 6 bases of the junction unmatched. The germline gives CDR1 MDHEN, CDR2 SYDVKM. The CDR3 contains 14 residues.

The rearrangement joins TRBV27 to TRBJ2-4; D possibly corresponds to TRBD2 (5 bases). In germline, CDR1 is MNHEY, CDR2 SMNVEV (reference sequence). Trimming removed 7 bases from V and 2 bases from J, with 12 bases in between. The CDR3 sequence is 14 residues long. CDR3 amino acids: CASIRGLPKNIQYF. The CDR3, as DNA: TGTGCCAGCATCCGAGGGCTACCCAAAAACATTCAGTACTTC.

This clonotype showed up just a few times. V and J are TRBV20-1 and TRBJ2-7; TRBD1 agrees at 11 bases. Germline-derived CDR1 and CDR2 are DFQATT and SNEGSKA (reference sequence). The CDR3 spans 17 residues. V was clipped by 7 bases and J by 3 bases; unmatched bases: 17. The CDR3 nucleotides are TGCAGTGTTCCGGGACAGGGGGTTGGGCGGAGCTACTACGAGCAGTACTTC. Encoded protein: CSVPGQGVGRSYYEQYF.

This clonotype was seen at least ten times. CDR3 DNA sequence: TGCGCCAGCAGCTTGACCTGGACAGGACACTACGAGCAGTACTTC. It translates to CASSLTWTGHYEQYF. The rearrangement links TRBV5-1 to TRBJ2-7; 7 nucleotides align to TRBD1. The CDR3 sequence is 15 residues long. Germline loops: CDR1 SGHRS, CDR2 YFSETQ. J lost 3 bases, V lost 1 base, and 7 bases had no gene match.